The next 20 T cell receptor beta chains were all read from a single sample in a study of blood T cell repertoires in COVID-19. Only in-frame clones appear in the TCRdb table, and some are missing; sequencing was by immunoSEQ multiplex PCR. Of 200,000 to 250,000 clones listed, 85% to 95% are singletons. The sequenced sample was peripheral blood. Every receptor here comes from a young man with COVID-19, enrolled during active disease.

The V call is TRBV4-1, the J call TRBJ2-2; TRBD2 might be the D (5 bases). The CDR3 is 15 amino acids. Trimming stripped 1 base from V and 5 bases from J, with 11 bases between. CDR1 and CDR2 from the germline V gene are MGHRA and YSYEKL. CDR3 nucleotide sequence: TGCGCCAGCAGCCAAGCGGGGAGTTCGACCGGGGAGCTGTTTTTT. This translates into CASSQAGSSTGELFF.

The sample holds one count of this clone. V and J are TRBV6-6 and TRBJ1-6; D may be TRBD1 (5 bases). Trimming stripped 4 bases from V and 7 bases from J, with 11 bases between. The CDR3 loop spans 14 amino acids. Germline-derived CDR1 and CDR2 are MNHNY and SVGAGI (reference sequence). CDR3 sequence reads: CASSLKGQNSPLHF. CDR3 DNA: TGTGCCAGCAGTTTAAAGGGGCAGAATTCACCCCTCCACTTT.

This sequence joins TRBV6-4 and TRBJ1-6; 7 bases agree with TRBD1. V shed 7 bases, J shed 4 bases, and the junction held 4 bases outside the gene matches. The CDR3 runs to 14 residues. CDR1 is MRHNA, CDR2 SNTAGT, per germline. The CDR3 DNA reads TGTGCCAGCACTTCAGGGGGATATAATTCACCCCTCCACTTT. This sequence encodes CASTSGGYNSPLHF.

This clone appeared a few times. In DNA form, the CDR3 reads TGTGCCAGCAGCTTAGCGCCCGGGACTAGCGGGGCCAATGAGCAGTTCTTC. This codes for CASSLAPGTSGANEQFF. This chain joins TRBV11-1 and TRBJ2-1, with TRBD2 identical over 13 bases. V dropped 0 bases and J dropped 6; count of bases not matched to a gene: 5. The CDR3 runs to 17 residues. From germline, CDR1 is SGHAT and CDR2 FQDESV (reference sequence).

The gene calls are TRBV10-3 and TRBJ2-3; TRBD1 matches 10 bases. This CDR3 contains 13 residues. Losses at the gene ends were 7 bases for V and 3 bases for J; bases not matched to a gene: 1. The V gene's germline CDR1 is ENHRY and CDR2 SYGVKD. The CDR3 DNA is TGTGCCATCATGGGACAGGGGACAGATACGCAGTATTTT. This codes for CAIMGQGTDTQYF.

CDR3: CASCKTGHSNQPQHF. CDR3 in DNA: TGCGCCAGCTGTAAGACAGGGCATAGCAATCAGCCCCAGCATTTT. The rearrangement links TRBV10-2 to TRBJ1-5, with 7 bases fitting TRBD1. Germline CDR1 WSHSY, CDR2 SAAADI. This CDR3 has 15 residues. V lost 8 bases, J lost 0 bases, and 7 bases stayed unmatched.

This CDR3 reads CASRLGQEETQYF. CDR3 in DNA: TGTGCCAGCAGGCTGGGGCAGGAGGAGACCCAGTACTTC. The V gene is TRBV6-6, the J gene TRBJ2-5, with D maybe TRBD1 (5 bases). The CDR3 is 13 amino acids. V lost 6 bases, J lost 5 bases, and 13 bases lay in between. In germline, CDR1 is MNHNY, CDR2 SVGAGI (reference sequence).

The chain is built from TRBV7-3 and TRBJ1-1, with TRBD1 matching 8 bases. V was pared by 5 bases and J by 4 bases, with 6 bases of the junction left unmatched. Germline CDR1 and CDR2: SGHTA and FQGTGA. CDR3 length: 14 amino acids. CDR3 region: CASSQGAPATEAFF. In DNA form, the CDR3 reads TGTGCCAGCAGCCAGGGGGCGCCGGCCACTGAAGCTTTCTTT.

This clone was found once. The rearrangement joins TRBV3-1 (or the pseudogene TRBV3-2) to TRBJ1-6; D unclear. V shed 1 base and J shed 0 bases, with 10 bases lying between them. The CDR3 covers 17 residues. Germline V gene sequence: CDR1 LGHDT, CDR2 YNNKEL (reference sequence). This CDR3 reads CASSQGWRSSYNSPLHF. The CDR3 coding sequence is TGTGCCAGCAGCCAAGGGTGGAGGAGCTCCTATAATTCACCCCTCCACTTT.

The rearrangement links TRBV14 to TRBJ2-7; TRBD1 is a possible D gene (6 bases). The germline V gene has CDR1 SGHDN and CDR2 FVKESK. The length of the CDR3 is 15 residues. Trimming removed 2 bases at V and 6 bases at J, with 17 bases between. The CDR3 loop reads CASSQHLLQGFEQYF. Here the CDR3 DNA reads TGTGCCAGCAGCCAACATTTACTTCAGGGGTTCGAGCAGTACTTC.

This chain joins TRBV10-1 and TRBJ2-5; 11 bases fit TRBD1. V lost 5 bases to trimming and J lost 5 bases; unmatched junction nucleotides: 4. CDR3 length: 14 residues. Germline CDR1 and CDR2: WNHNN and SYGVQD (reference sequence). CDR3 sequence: CASSRDRGSETQYF. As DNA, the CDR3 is TGCGCCAGCAGTAGGGACAGGGGGTCGGAGACCCAGTACTTC.

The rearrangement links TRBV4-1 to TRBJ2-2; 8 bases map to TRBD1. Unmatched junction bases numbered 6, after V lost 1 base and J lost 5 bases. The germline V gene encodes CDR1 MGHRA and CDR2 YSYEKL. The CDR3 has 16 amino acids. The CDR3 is CASSQVAGGETGELFF. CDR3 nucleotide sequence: TGCGCCAGCAGCCAAGTGGCAGGGGGCGAAACCGGGGAGCTGTTTTTT.

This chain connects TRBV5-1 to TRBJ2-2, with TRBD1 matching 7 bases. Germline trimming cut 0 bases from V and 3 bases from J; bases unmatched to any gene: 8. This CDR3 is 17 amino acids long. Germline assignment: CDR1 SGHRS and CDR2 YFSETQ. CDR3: CASSLGLGTAHTGELFF. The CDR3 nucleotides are TGCGCCAGCAGCTTGGGTCTAGGGACAGCACACACCGGGGAGCTGTTTTTT.

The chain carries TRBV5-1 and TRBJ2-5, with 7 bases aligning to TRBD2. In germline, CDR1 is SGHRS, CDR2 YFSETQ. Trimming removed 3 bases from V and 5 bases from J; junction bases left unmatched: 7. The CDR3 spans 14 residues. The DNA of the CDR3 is TGCGCCAGCAGCTCGGAGCGGGGTGGCGAGACCCAGTACTTC. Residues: CASSSERGGETQYF.

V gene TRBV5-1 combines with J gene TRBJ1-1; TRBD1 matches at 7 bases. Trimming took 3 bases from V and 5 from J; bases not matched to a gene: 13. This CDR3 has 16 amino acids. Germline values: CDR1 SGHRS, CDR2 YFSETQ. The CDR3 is CASSSEQLSGGTEAFF. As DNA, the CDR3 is TGCGCCAGCAGCTCGGAACAATTGTCAGGGGGAACTGAAGCTTTCTTT. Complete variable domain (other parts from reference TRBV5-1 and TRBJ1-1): KAGVTQTPRYLIKTRGQQVTLSCSPISGHRSVSWYQQTPGQGLQFLFEYFSETQRNKGNFPGRFSGRQFSNSRSEMNVSTLELGDSALYLCASSSEQLSGGTEAFFGQGTRLTVV.

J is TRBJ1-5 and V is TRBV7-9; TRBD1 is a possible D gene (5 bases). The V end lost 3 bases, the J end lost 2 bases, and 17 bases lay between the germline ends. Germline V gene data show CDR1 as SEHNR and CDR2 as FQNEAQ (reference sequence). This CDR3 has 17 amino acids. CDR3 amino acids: CASSLNVGGGRNQPQHF. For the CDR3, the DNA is TGTGCCAGCAGCTTGAATGTCGGGGGAGGTCGCAATCAGCCCCAGCATTTT. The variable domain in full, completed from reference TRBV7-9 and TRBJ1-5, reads DTGVSQNPRHKITKRGQNVTFRCDPISEHNRLYWYRQTLGQGPEFLTYFQNEAQLEKSRLLSDRFSAERPKGSFSTLEIQRTEQGDSAMYLCASSLNVGGGRNQPQHFGDGTRLSIL.

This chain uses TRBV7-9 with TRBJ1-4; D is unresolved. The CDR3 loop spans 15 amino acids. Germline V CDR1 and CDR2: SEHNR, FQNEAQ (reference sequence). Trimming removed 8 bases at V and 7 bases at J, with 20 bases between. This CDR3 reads CASSRSGSESEKLFF. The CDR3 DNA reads TGTGCCAGCTCCAGGTCCGGGAGTGAGAGTGAAAAACTGTTTTTT.

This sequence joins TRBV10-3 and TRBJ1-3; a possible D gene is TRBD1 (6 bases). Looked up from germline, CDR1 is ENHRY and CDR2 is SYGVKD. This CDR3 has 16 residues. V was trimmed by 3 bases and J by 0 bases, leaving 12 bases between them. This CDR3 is CAISEGDTFSGNTIYF. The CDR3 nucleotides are TGTGCCATCAGTGAAGGGGACACCTTCTCTGGAAACACCATATATTTT.

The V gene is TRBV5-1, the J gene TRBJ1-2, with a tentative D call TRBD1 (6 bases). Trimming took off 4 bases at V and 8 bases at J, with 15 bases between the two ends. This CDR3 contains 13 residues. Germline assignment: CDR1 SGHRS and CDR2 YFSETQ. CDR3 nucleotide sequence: TGCGCCAGCAGCGGTGAACAGGGCTCCGGCTACACCTTC. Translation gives CASSGEQGSGYTF.

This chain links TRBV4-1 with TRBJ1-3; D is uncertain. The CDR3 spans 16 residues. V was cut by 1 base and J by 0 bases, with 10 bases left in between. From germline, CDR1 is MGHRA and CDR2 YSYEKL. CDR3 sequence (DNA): TGCGCCAGCAGCCAAGTACGGCCAGGCTCTGGAAACACCATATATTTT. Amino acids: CASSQVRPGSGNTIYF.